The rows below give T cell receptor beta chains drawn from one sample of a study of T cell repertoires in cytomegalovirus infection. Each CDR3 protein gets one entry after TCRdb re-called the reads with MiXCR. The table lists roughly 280,000 distinct CDR3 sequences, approximately 14% of them singletons, with 7.5% to 10% in the top ten. What was sequenced was PBMCs. All receptors come from a human donor in good health (CMV status not recorded). Some clones in this sample may be carry-over from other donors' samples. CDR3s include the opening cysteine and the closing phenylalanine or tryptophan. Fields, in order: V gene, J gene, clone size, CDR3 protein. Only some rows state a clone size, as once, few, many or a class for expanded clones.

V: TRBV12-3/TRBV12-4
J: TRBJ2-1
size: .
CDR3: CASSLFGLGEQFF

V: TRBV15
J: TRBJ1-3
size: once
CDR3: CATSTPELGNTIYF

V: TRBV6-4
J: TRBJ2-3
size: many
CDR3: CASSPSGGGADTQYF

V: TRBV7-2
J: TRBJ2-3
size: many
CDR3: CASSLAVTPGLAGTDTQYF

V: TRBV11-2
J: TRBJ1-1
size: many
CDR3: CASSPRLQGRGNTEAFF

V: TRBV20-1
J: TRBJ2-1
size: .
CDR3: CSARRGLPNNEQFF

V: TRBV6-4
J: TRBJ2-6
size: .
CDR3: CASRENGANVLTF

V: TRBV5-5
J: TRBJ1-6
size: few
CDR3: CASSIGTGVNSPLHF

V: TRBV7-6
J: TRBJ2-5
size: few
CDR3: CASSLVSPGQETQYF

V: TRBV7-2
J: TRBJ2-7
size: .
CDR3: CASRGVSRYEQYF

V: TRBV6-2/TRBV6-3
J: TRBJ2-5
size: .
CDR3: CASSYSAAAALAAIQETQYF

V: TRBV5-1
J: TRBJ2-2
size: few
CDR3: CASSGGQRNTGELFF

V: TRBV20-1
J: TRBJ2-6
size: few
CDR3: CSAPQTRVNSGANVLTF

V: TRBV12-5
J: TRBJ2-3
size: many
CDR3: CASGFGGSGDTQYF

V: TRBV7-9
J: TRBJ1-1
size: .
CDR3: CASSSPDRGQNTEAFF

V: TRBV6-1
J: TRBJ1-1
size: many
CDR3: CASSEAEGIRETFF

V: TRBV7-3
J: TRBJ2-5
size: many
CDR3: CASSLLAGGPQETQYF

V: TRBV6-4
J: TRBJ2-1
size: many
CDR3: CASSPGPGGNEQFF

V: TRBV27
J: TRBJ1-5
size: .
CDR3: CASTSSGTGRDQPQHF

V: TRBV20-1
J: TRBJ2-1
size: .
CDR3: CSAGLAGGGTTYNEQFF

V: TRBV19
J: TRBJ1-5
size: many
CDR3: CASTTVGGPTRIQPQHF

V: TRBV7-2
J: TRBJ2-5
size: many
CDR3: CASSPGGARGQETQYF

V: TRBV28
J: TRBJ2-1
size: many
CDR3: CASSLQREVAYNEQFF

V: TRBV5-4
J: TRBJ1-1
size: few
CDR3: CASSTLGQMNTEAFF

V: TRBV28
J: TRBJ2-7
size: many
CDR3: CASRLLADLDEQYF

V: TRBV29-1
J: TRBJ1-4
size: .
CDR3: CSVEGADEKLFF

V: TRBV7-6
J: TRBJ1-1
size: many
CDR3: CASSWGGGTFMNTEAFF

V: TRBV7-8
J: TRBJ2-5
size: many
CDR3: CASSKGVRELTKTQYF

V: TRBV20-1
J: TRBJ2-7
size: few
CDR3: CSAYRGGEQYF

V: TRBV6-2/TRBV6-3
J: TRBJ2-1
size: many
CDR3: CASDAPYGNEQFF

V: TRBV7-9
J: TRBJ2-1
size: many
CDR3: CASSPPDNEQFF

V: TRBV7-8
J: TRBJ2-7
size: many
CDR3: CASSRDRVFEQYF

V: TRBV11-2
J: TRBJ2-1
size: many
CDR3: CASSPGEVSYNEQFF

V: TRBV29-1
J: TRBJ2-5
size: many
CDR3: CSVFPSGKETQYF

V: TRBV6-2/TRBV6-3
J: TRBJ2-7
size: .
CDR3: CASSYTTGTEQYF

V: TRBV24-1
J: TRBJ2-5
size: .
CDR3: CATSDPRGSGETQYF

V: TRBV20-1
J: TRBJ2-2
size: .
CDR3: CSARHGQRLGNTGELFF

V: TRBV5-4
J: TRBJ2-7
size: .
CDR3: CASSLSWTGAYEQYF

V: TRBV12-3/TRBV12-4
J: TRBJ1-1
size: many
CDR3: CASSLDRKHLTEAFF

V: TRBV25-1
J: TRBJ2-1
size: .
CDR3: CASSDLGLAGVEQFF

V: TRBV28
J: TRBJ1-6
size: .
CDR3: CASSLRDRGAPLHF

V: TRBV12-5
J: TRBJ2-1
size: many
CDR3: CASGLVSPGLTVWGEQFF

V: TRBV28
J: TRBJ2-1
size: many
CDR3: CASSRGSFGGRGSSYNEQFF

V: TRBV29-1
J: TRBJ2-7
size: .
CDR3: CSVEESSSYEQYF

V: TRBV29-1
J: TRBJ2-7
size: .
CDR3: CSVTQGGPYEQYF

V: TRBV20-1
J: TRBJ2-7
size: few
CDR3: CSASGREVTEQYF

V: TRBV7-2
J: TRBJ2-1
size: many
CDR3: CASSAIGWGGLRPQEQFF

V: TRBV20-1
J: TRBJ2-7
size: few
CDR3: CSAPAGARYYEQYF

V: TRBV9
J: TRBJ2-1
size: .
CDR3: CASSTGSGTYNEQFF

V: TRBV7-9
J: TRBJ2-2
size: many
CDR3: CASSFVGYTGELFF

V: TRBV28
J: TRBJ2-1
size: .
CDR3: CASSLLGGGQFF

V: TRBV7-2
J: TRBJ2-5
size: many
CDR3: CASGGQAVLLSQETQYF

V: TRBV6-1
J: TRBJ2-1
size: few
CDR3: CASQRGSFYNEQFF

V: TRBV29-1
J: TRBJ2-1
size: few
CDR3: CSVGRGSGEQFF

V: TRBV4-2
J: TRBJ2-5
size: few
CDR3: CASSQGHWADQETQYF